The present TCR beta chain was sequenced within a study of T cells in Graves' hyperthyroidism and ophthalmopathy. Regarding the study as a whole: Before onset, by a median of approximately 5.9 months, the model predicted ophthalmopathy. The blood repertoire included most of the expanded thyroid clonotypes above 0.001.

It was RNA transcripts that yielded the amplified TCR beta CDR3 regions. The TCR CDR3 was amplified in a first-round RT-PCR using the HTBI primer set. TCRdb processed the multiplex PCR reads anew with MiXCR; each CDR3 protein has one entry. In the table there are around 240,000 distinct CDR3 sequences, 16% of which are singletons. To note about this clonotype: Its antigen is currently unknown.

CDR1 SGDLS and CDR2 YYNGEE come from the germline V gene. The V end was cut by 4 bases, the J end by 10 bases, with 23 bases between. This CDR3 contains 15 residues. Uncontrolled infections, other autoimmune diseases, pregnancy or lactation led to exclusion of patients. The specimen was blood. The V call is TRBV9, the J call TRBJ1-2; maybe TRBD1 (6 bases). The sequence was collected from a woman between 18 and 29 years old with Graves' ophthalmopathy. The CDR3: CASSPLGQTRDDYTF. DNA of the CDR3: TGTGCCAGCAGCCCATTAGGACAGACTAGGGATGACTACACCTTC.